A selection of T cell receptor beta chains follows, all from one sample in a study of blood T cell repertoires in COVID-19. Method: immunoSEQ multiplex PCR; TCRdb's copy keeps in-frame clones and lacks some. The profile covers 200,000 to 300,000 clones, with about 83% appearing a single time and 5% to 6% taken by the ten largest. The sample was peripheral blood. The receptors come from a woman of 80 years or more with COVID-19, enrolled during active disease. Each CDR3 is given with its conserved first and last residue.

CDR3aa: CATSDPGQGNYGYTF
j_gene: TRBJ1-2
v_gene: TRBV24-1

CDR3aa: CASSAYESRSTEAFF
j_gene: TRBJ1-1
v_gene: TRBV27

CDR3aa: CASSAGGSRGYTF
j_gene: TRBJ1-2
v_gene: TRBV5-1

CDR3aa: CATSGTLRNQPQHF
j_gene: TRBJ1-5
v_gene: TRBV2

CDR3aa: CAWSVGSSGGQPQHF
j_gene: TRBJ1-5
v_gene: TRBV30

CDR3aa: CASLGRGYSNQPQHF
j_gene: TRBJ1-5
v_gene: TRBV19

CDR3aa: CASNGAGKYNEQFF
j_gene: TRBJ2-1
v_gene: TRBV28

CDR3aa: CASSPTPGGQRAGELFF
j_gene: TRBJ2-2
v_gene: TRBV7-9

CDR3aa: CASSQDLGNRDRGSGTDTQYF
j_gene: TRBJ2-3
v_gene: TRBV14

CDR3aa: CASSLVTEGDYGYTF
j_gene: TRBJ1-2
v_gene: TRBV7-2

CDR3aa: CASSLVGGQSNQPQHF
j_gene: TRBJ1-5
v_gene: TRBV7-2